These 22 T cell receptor beta chains share one sample of origin, sequenced in a study of OX40 agonist ivuxolimab in advanced cancers. The assay was immunoSEQ multiplex PCR, and TCRdb's table has in-frame clones only and misses some. The data hold about 86,000 clones, with about 89% observed a single time. The source material was CD4+ or CD8+ T cells sorted from blood, sampled in a trial of the OX40 agonist ivuxolimab. The receptors here all came from an adult with an advanced solid tumor such as melanoma, head and neck, liver or kidney cancer.

The chain couples TRBV5-4 to TRBJ2-7; D is ambiguous. The V gene's germline CDR1 is SGHNT and CDR2 YYREEE (reference sequence). The CDR3 runs to 13 residues. Trimming removed 2 bases from V and 4 bases from J, with 10 bases in between. The CDR3 here is CASSLPGFYEQYF. CDR3 coding DNA: TGTGCCAGCAGCTTACCAGGATTTTACGAGCAGTACTTC.

The J gene is TRBJ2-5, the V gene TRBV30; 8 nucleotides match TRBD2. Losses at the gene ends were 3 bases for V and 3 bases for J; bases not matched to a gene: 9. Germline V CDR1 and CDR2: GTSNPN, SVGIG (reference sequence). This CDR3 contains 15 residues. CDR3 nucleotides: TGTGCCTGGAGATCAGTGCGGGAGGTCGAAGAGACCCAGTACTTC. Amino acid sequence: CAWRSVREVEETQYF.

V gene TRBV27 combines with J gene TRBJ2-7; 13 bases are shared with TRBD2. CDR1 and CDR2 from the germline V gene are MNHEY and SMNVEV (reference sequence). The J segment lost 5 bases and the V segment lost 5 bases, leaving 6 bases of the junction unmatched. The length of the CDR3 is 15 residues. CDR3 residues: CASSLGLAGENEQYF. DNA of the CDR3: TGTGCCAGCAGTCTAGGACTAGCGGGAGAGAACGAGCAGTACTTC.

The chain uses TRBV2 and TRBJ2-2; 10 nucleotides agree with TRBD1. CDR1 is SNHLY, CDR2 FYNNEI, per germline. V shed 7 bases, J shed 4 bases, and the junction held 18 bases outside the gene matches. The CDR3 runs to 19 residues. Here the CDR3 DNA reads TGTGCCAGCACCCAGTCAAGGGGACAGGGGATAGGGAGCACCGGGGAGCTGTTTTTT. Amino acid sequence: CASTQSRGQGIGSTGELFF.

This rearrangement joins TRBV7-6 to TRBJ1-5, with a weak D call TRBD1 (5 bases). The CDR3 runs 13 residues. The V gene's germline CDR1 is SGHVS and CDR2 FNYEAQ. Trimming took off 3 bases at V and 3 bases at J, with 6 bases between the two ends. The CDR3 nucleotides are TGTGCCAGCAGCTTGGGGACCAATCAGCCCCAGCATTTT. This encodes CASSLGTNQPQHF.

V usage is TRBV2 and J usage is TRBJ2-2; 14 bases fit TRBD2. The CDR3 consists of 18 residues. CDR1 is SNHLY, CDR2 FYNNEI, per germline. Trimming cost V 1 base and J 6 bases; bases outside gene matches: 7. The CDR3 nucleotides are TGTGCCAGCAGTGAAGGATACAAGGGACTAGCGGGAGCCGGGGAGCTGTTTTTT. Translating it yields CASSEGYKGLAGAGELFF.

Here the CDR3 reads CASNGGGYEQYF. The CDR3 region has the DNA TGTGCCAGCAATGGGGGAGGGTACGAGCAGTACTTC. This sequence joins TRBV6-4 and TRBJ2-7; TRBD2 matches at 7 bases. The length of the CDR3 is 12 residues. Per germline, CDR1 MRHNA and CDR2 SNTAGT. The ends lost 7 bases at V and 4 bases at J; junction bases unmatched: 4.

The J gene is TRBJ1-5, the V gene TRBV10-3, with D possibly TRBD1 on 5 matching bases. This CDR3 is 13 amino acids long. Germline CDR1 and CDR2: ENHRY and SYGVKD. V was cut by 6 bases and J by 5 bases, with 11 bases left in between. The CDR3 DNA reads as TGTGCCATCAGGTCAGGGTTTGATCAGCCCCAGCATTTT. This gives the protein CAIRSGFDQPQHF.

The chain links TRBV19 to TRBJ2-3; TRBD2 matches 8 bases. The CDR3 loop spans 17 amino acids. V lost 4 bases, J lost 4 bases, and 13 bases stayed unmatched. Germline V gives CDR1 LNHDA, CDR2 SQIVND (reference sequence). CDR3 in DNA: TGTGCCAGTAGTAGCCTCCCTCAAGCGGGAGTGGCAGATACGCAGTATTTT. Its translation is CASSSLPQAGVADTQYF.

This chain uses TRBV27 with TRBJ1-5; 7 bases match TRBD1. This CDR3 has 14 amino acids. Germline V CDR1 and CDR2: MNHEY, SMNVEV (reference sequence). V gave up 2 bases and J gave up 4 bases; unmatched junction bases: 2. CDR3 DNA: TGTGCCAGCAGTTTAGCGGGACAGAATCAGCCCCAGCATTTT. It translates to CASSLAGQNQPQHF.

The rearrangement uses TRBV4-2 and TRBJ1-1; 7 bases map to TRBD1. V shed 4 bases and J 3 bases; nucleotides not matched to a gene: 11. Germline lookup yields CDR1 LGHNA and CDR2 YNFKEQ. The CDR3 has 16 amino acids. The CDR3 loop is CASSRQTGQEDTEAFF. DNA for the CDR3: TGTGCCAGCAGCCGTCAGACAGGACAGGAAGACACTGAAGCTTTCTTT.

This clone has a handful of counts. The gene calls are TRBV2 and TRBJ1-5; 8 bases agree with TRBD1. The CDR3 is made up of 14 amino acids. The germline V gene has CDR1 SNHLY and CDR2 FYNNEI. J lost 7 bases, V lost 4 bases, and 6 bases had no gene match. The CDR3 DNA reads as TGTGCCAGCAGTGCGACAGGGGTGGGCCAGCCCCAGCATTTT. This translates into CASSATGVGQPQHF.

This rearrangement joins TRBV18 to TRBJ2-5; 8 bases fit TRBD2. Germline-derived CDR1 and CDR2 are KGHSH and LQKENI. V lost 3 bases to trimming and J lost 5 bases; unmatched junction nucleotides: 11. CDR3 size: 16 residues. Here the CDR3 reads CASSPPGGARSETQYF. The CDR3 DNA sequence: TGTGCCAGCTCACCCCCGGGAGGGGCGCGGTCGGAGACCCAGTACTTC.

The sample holds one count of this clone. The J gene is TRBJ1-1, the V gene TRBV7-9; D not resolved. Germline V gene lookup returns CDR1 SEHNR and CDR2 FQNEAQ (reference sequence). CDR3 size: 13 residues. V was cut by 1 base and J by 3 bases, with 6 bases left in between. CDR3 sequence reads: CASSLVSDTEAFF. CDR3 DNA sequence: TGTGCCAGCAGCTTAGTCAGCGACACTGAAGCTTTCTTT.

Regarding this clone: This specimen includes other DNA sequences encoding the same CDR3. This rearrangement joins TRBV5-1 to TRBJ2-5; D gene unclear. From germline, CDR1 is SGHRS and CDR2 YFSETQ. The CDR3 sequence is 14 residues long. The V gene lost 0 bases and the J gene lost 5 bases, with 11 bases spanning the gap. CDR3: CASSLGGGAETQYF. In DNA form, the CDR3 reads TGCGCCAGCAGCTTGGGAGGTGGAGCGGAGACCCAGTACTTC.

The chain employs TRBV10-2 and TRBJ1-1; D ambiguous. This CDR3 contains 12 residues. CDR1 is WSHSY and CDR2 is SAAADI in the germline V gene. Between the trimmed V and J ends, which lost 3 bases and 3 bases, there was a span of 5 bases. CDR3 protein: CASSESDTEAFF. Here the CDR3 DNA reads TGCGCCAGCAGTGAATCGGACACTGAAGCTTTCTTT.

This chain uses TRBV6-5 with TRBJ2-3; weak D call: TRBD2 (6 bases). The CDR3 has 14 residues. V shed 6 bases and J shed 1 base, with 11 bases lying between them. CDR1 and CDR2 from the germline V gene are MNHEY and SVGAGI. CDR3 residues: CASRGEEGTDTQYF. DNA for the CDR3: TGTGCCAGCAGGGGGGAGGAGGGCACAGATACGCAGTATTTT.

The chain links TRBV6-1 to TRBJ1-5; possible D gene TRBD1, 5 bases. The CDR3 runs 14 residues. Per germline, CDR1 MNHNS and CDR2 SASEGT. The germline V and J ends were trimmed by 4 bases and 4 bases, with 11 bases remaining between them. In nucleotides, the CDR3 is TGTGCCAGCAGTGGGGTGGGGGGAAATCAGCCCCAGCATTTT. Its protein product is CASSGVGGNQPQHF.

The rearrangement links TRBV30 to TRBJ1-2, with a weak D call TRBD1 (5 bases). V dropped 5 bases and J dropped 4 bases, with 11 bases sitting between them. The CDR3 is made up of 12 amino acids. The germline V gene encodes CDR1 GTSNPN and CDR2 SVGIG (reference sequence). Here the CDR3 DNA reads TGTGCCTGGGGGACGGCGGTCTATGGCTACACCTTC. Protein product: CAWGTAVYGYTF. The variable domain in full, completed from reference TRBV30 and TRBJ1-2, reads SQTIHQWPATLVQPVGSPLSLECTVEGTSNPNLYWYRQAAGRGLQLLFYSVGIGQISSEVPQNLSASRPQDRQFILSSKKLLLSDSGFYLCAWGTAVYGYTFGSGTRLTVV.

The genes are TRBV6-6 and TRBJ2-5; TRBD1 is a possible D gene (6 bases). Trimming removed 5 bases at V and 5 bases at J, with 18 bases between. CDR3 size: 15 residues. The V gene's germline CDR1 is MNHNY and CDR2 SVGAGI (reference sequence). The CDR3 spells CASSPEPGVEETQYF. In DNA, the CDR3 is TGTGCCAGCAGTCCCGAACCAGGGGTAGAGGAGACCCAGTACTTC.

The rearrangement uses TRBV2 and TRBJ1-2, with a possible D match to TRBD1 (6 bases). Germline V gene lookup returns CDR1 SNHLY and CDR2 FYNNEI. CDR3 length equals 12 residues. The V and J ends lost 10 bases and 3 bases respectively, with 12 bases between them. The CDR3 nucleotides are TGTGCCACCTGGACAGCCCACTATGGCTACACCTTC. Translating gives CATWTAHYGYTF.

This chain joins TRBV6-1 and TRBJ2-3; unclear D gene. The germline gives CDR1 MNHNS, CDR2 SASEGT. The CDR3 is 12 residues long. Trimming pared 9 bases from V and 4 bases from J, leaving 11 bases between. DNA for the CDR3: TGTGCCAGTTTAAAGCAGGCAGATACGCAGTATTTT. Translation gives CASLKQADTQYF.